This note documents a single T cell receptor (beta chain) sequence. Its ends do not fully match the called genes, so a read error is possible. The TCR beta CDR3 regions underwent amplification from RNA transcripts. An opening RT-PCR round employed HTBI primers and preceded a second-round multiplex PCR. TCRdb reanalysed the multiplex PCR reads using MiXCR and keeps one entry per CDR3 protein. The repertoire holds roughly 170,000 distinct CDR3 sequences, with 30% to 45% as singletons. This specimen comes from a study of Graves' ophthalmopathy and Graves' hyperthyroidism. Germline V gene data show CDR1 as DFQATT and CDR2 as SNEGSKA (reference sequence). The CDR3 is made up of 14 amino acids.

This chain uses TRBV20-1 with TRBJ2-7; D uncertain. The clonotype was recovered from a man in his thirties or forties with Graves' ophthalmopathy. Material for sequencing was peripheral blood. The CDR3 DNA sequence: TGCGGTGCTAGTATCTGGGGATCCGTCTACGAGCAGTACTTC. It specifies CGASIWGSVYEQYF.